The rows below give T cell receptor beta chains drawn from one sample of a study of metastatic and nonmetastatic thyroid tumors. TCRdb reassembled clones from the PCR reads with MiXCR. Among roughly 50,000 clones listed, about 20% were seen once. Sequences were obtained from blood. These receptors all stem from a male donor with papillary thyroid cancer or a benign thyroid nodule (not recorded which). Some clones in this sample may be carry-over from other donors' samples. Each CDR3 is given with its conserved first and last residue. A D gene is named only where the DNA matches it firmly. Clone size is stated in some rows and not others, as once, few, many or a class when expanded.

j_call clone_size v_call d_call cdr3_nt cdr3_aa
TRBJ2-1 many TRBV6-1 - TGTGCCAGCACCCCCCATCTAGCTTTCGGTAATGAGCAGTTCTTC CASTPHLAFGNEQFF
TRBJ2-1 many TRBV11-2 - TGTGCCAGCAGCCTTATGACAACCGCCCGGAATGGTGAGCAGTTCTTC CASSLMTTARNGEQFF
TRBJ1-2 many TRBV6-5 - TGTGCCAGCAGTTACTCTGAGGGATTCGGCTACACCTTC CASSYSEGFGYTF
TRBJ2-3 many TRBV7-3 - TGTGCCAGCAGCTTAAGATATACCACAGATACGCAGTATTTT CASSLRYTTDTQYF
TRBJ2-5 - TRBV27 - TGTGCCAGCAGTTTATCCGGTGGGCGAGGGGAGACCCAGTACTTC CASSLSGGRGETQYF
TRBJ1-1 many TRBV28 - TGTGCCAGCAGTTTACCAGGGGCGAGTACTGAAGCTTTCTTT CASSLPGASTEAFF
TRBJ2-3 few TRBV27 TRBD1 TGTGCCAGCAGCCGGGACAGGGGCACAGATACGCAGTATTTT CASSRDRGTDTQYF
TRBJ1-2 many TRBV19 TRBD1 TGTGCCAGTAGTATAGGGGCAGGGGGAAACGACTATGGCTACACCTTC CASSIGAGGNDYGYTF
TRBJ1-2 - TRBV7-2 - TGTGCCAGCAGCTCGCCGGGACTTAGCTATGGCTACACCTTC CASSSPGLSYGYTF
TRBJ2-3 many TRBV18 - TGTGCCAGCTCACCTAGACTCACAGATACGCAGTATTTT CASSPRLTDTQYF
TRBJ2-2 - TRBV7-3 - TGTGCCAGCAGCCCGGGGCTATCTACCGGGGAGCTGTTTTTT CASSPGLSTGELFF
TRBJ2-1 once TRBV20-1 - TGCAGTGCTGGCCTTGTGGGGCAGTTCTTC CSAGLVGQFF
TRBJ2-1 - TRBV20-1 TRBD1 TGCAGTGCTAGAGATATGGCAGGGGGCTACAATGAGCAGTTCTTC CSARDMAGGYNEQFF
TRBJ2-2 once TRBV20-1 - TGCAGTGCTTCTCGGGCCTCCCCAAACACCGGGGAGCTGTTTTTT CSASRASPNTGELFF
TRBJ2-1 - TRBV3-1 - TGTGCCAGCAGCCAAGATCGAGAGCAGTTCTTC CASSQDREQFF
TRBJ2-6 few TRBV10-3 - TGTGCCATCAGTGAGGTATCGGGTTACTCTGGGGCCAACGTCCTGACTTTC CAISEVSGYSGANVLTF
TRBJ2-5 many TRBV11-2 TRBD1 TGTGCCAGCAGCTTGGGGACAGGGATGGGAGAGACCCAGTACTTC CASSLGTGMGETQYF
TRBJ1-6 few TRBV10-3 TRBD1 TGTGCCATCAAAGGACAGGCGGGTCCACCCCTCCACTTT CAIKGQAGPPLHF
TRBJ2-7 - TRBV3-1 TRBD2 TGTGCCAGTAAGCGGGGCGAAGGCTACGAGCAGTACTTC CASKRGEGYEQYF
TRBJ1-2 few TRBV2 - TGTGCCAGCAGTGAGTTTCAGGGCCTCTATGGCTACACCTTC CASSEFQGLYGYTF
TRBJ2-7 many TRBV19 TRBD2 TGTGCCAGTAGTAACTCGGCGGGAGGAACCTCCTACGAGCAGTACTTC CASSNSAGGTSYEQYF
TRBJ2-5 - TRBV7-8 TRBD1 TGTGCCAGCAGCCCTAGGACAGGGTTACAAGAGACCCAGTACTTC CASSPRTGLQETQYF
TRBJ2-7 many TRBV20-1 - TGCAGTGCTAGACCGAGTGGGAGGGGGCGAGGGTACGAGCAGTACTTC CSARPSGRGRGYEQYF
TRBJ2-1 - TRBV11-1 - TGTGCCAGCAGCTTGGGCGGGGTGGGGCACAATGAGCAGTTCTTC CASSLGGVGHNEQFF
TRBJ1-1 many TRBV10-2 - TGCGCCAGCAGCGACGCGGGGGAAGCTTTCTTT CASSDAGEAFF
TRBJ2-7 many TRBV6-5 - TGTGCCAGCAGTTACGCTCCAGGGGGAGGCAACGAGCAGTACTTC CASSYAPGGGNEQYF
TRBJ1-1 many TRBV12-3/TRBV12-4 TRBD1 TGTGCCAGCAGCCGTTCACAGGGGGCGGCTGAAGCTTTCTTT CASSRSQGAAEAFF
TRBJ2-2 - TRBV20-1 - TGCAGTGCCCCCCCCGCAGGGAACACCGGGGAGCTGTTTTTT CSAPPAGNTGELFF